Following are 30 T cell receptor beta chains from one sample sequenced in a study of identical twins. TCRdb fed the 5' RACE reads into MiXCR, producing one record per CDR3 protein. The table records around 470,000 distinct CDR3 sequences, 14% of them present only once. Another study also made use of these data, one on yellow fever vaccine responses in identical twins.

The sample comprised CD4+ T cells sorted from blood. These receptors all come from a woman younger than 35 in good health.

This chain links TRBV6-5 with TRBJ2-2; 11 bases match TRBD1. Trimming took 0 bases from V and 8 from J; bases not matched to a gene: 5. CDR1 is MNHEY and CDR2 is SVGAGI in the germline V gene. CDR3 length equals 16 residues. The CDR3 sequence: CASSYSWTGGSGELFF. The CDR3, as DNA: TGTGCCAGCAGTTACTCTTGGACAGGGGGCTCTGGGGAGCTGTTTTTT.

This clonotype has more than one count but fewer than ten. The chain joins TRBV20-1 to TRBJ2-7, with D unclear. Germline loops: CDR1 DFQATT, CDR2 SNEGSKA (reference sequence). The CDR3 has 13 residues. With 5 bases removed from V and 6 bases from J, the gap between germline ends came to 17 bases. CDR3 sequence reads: CSASGPPRAEQYF. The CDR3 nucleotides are TGCAGTGCTTCCGGGCCGCCCCGGGCCGAGCAGTACTTC.

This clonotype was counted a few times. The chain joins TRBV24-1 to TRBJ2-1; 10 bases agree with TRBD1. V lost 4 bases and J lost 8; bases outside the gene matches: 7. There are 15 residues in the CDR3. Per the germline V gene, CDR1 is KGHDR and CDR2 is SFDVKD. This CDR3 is CATSDPTGTGDEQFF. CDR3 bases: TGTGCCACCAGTGACCCCACCGGGACAGGGGATGAGCAGTTCTTC.

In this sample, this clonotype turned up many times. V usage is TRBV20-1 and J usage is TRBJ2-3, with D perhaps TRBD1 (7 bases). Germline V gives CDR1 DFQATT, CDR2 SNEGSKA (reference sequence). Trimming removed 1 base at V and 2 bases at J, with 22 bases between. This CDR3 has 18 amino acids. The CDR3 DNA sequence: TGCAGTGCTAGAGGGGCTAGGGGGCAAAGCGGGTTCACAGATACGCAGTATTTT. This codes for CSARGARGQSGFTDTQYF.

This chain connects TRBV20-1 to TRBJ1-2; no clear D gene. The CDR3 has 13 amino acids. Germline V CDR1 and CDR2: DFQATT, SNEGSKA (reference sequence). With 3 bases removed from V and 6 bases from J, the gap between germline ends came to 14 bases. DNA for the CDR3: TGCAGTGCTAGGTACTCCGATTTGGATGGCTACACCTTC. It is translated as CSARYSDLDGYTF.

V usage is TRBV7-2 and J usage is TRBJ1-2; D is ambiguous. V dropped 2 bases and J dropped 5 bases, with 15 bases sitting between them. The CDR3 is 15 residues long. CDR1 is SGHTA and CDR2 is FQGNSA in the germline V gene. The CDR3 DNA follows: TGTGCCAGCAGCTTAAGTCCAGGAGTCGGTTATGGCTACACCTTC. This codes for CASSLSPGVGYGYTF.

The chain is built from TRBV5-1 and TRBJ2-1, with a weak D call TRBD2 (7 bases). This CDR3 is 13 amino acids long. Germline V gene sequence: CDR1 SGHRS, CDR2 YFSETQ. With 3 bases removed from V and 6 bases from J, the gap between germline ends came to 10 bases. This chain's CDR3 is CASSWGGRNEQFF. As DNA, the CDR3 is TGCGCCAGCAGCTGGGGGGGGCGCAATGAGCAGTTCTTC.

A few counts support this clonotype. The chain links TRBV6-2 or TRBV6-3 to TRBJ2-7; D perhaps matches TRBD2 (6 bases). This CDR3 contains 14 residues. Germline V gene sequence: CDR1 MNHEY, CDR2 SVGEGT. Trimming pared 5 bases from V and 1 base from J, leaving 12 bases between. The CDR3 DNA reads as TGTGCCAGCAGTAGAATTGGGGGGTCCTACGAGCAGTACTTC. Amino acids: CASSRIGGSYEQYF.

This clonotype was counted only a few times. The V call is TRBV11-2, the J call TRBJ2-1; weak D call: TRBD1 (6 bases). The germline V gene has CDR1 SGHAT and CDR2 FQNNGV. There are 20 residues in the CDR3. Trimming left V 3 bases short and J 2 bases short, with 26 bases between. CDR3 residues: CASSLDSFNLLGVPYNEQFF. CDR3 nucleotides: TGTGCCAGCAGCTTGGACAGTTTCAACCTCTTAGGGGTTCCCTACAATGAGCAGTTCTTC.

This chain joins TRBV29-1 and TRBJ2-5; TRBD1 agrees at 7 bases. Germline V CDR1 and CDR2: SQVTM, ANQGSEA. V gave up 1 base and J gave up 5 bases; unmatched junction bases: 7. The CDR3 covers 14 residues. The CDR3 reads CSVEGQGLRETQYF. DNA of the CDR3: TGCAGCGTTGAAGGACAGGGTTTACGGGAGACCCAGTACTTC.

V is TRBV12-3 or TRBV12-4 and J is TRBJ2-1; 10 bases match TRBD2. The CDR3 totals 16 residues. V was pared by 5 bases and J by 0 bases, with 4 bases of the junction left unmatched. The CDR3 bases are TGTGCCAGCAGTGCCTCTAGCGGGAGCTCCTACAATGAGCAGTTCTTC. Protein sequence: CASSASSGSSYNEQFF.

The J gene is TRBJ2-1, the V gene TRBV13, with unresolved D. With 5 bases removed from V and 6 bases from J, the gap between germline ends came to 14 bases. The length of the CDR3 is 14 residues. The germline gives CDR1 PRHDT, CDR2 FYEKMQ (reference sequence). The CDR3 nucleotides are TGTGCCAGCAGCCCTGCAGGAATGATCAATGAGCAGTTCTTC. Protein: CASSPAGMINEQFF.

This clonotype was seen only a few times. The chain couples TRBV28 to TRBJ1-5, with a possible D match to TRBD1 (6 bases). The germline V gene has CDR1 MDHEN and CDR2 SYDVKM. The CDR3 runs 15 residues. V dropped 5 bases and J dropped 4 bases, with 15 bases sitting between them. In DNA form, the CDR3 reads TGTGCCAGCAGTCTACAGGGTCTTACTAATCAGCCCCAGCATTTT. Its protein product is CASSLQGLTNQPQHF.

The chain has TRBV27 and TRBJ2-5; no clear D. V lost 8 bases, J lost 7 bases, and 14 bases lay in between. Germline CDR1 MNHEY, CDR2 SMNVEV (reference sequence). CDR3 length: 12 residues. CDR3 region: CASGEVFGTQYF. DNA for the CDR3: TGTGCCAGCGGCGAGGTCTTCGGGACCCAGTACTTC.

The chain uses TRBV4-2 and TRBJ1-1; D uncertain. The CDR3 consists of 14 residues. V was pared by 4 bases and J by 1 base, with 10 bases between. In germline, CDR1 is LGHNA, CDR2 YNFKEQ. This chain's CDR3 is CASSRTMGNTEAFF. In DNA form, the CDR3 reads TGTGCCAGCAGCCGCACCATGGGGAACACTGAAGCTTTCTTT.

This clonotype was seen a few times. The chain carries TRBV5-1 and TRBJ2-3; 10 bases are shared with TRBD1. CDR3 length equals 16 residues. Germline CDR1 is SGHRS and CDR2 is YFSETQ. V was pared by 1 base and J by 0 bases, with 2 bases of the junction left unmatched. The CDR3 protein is CASSLMGQGSTDTQYF. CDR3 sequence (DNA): TGCGCCAGCAGCTTGATGGGACAGGGGAGCACAGATACGCAGTATTTT.

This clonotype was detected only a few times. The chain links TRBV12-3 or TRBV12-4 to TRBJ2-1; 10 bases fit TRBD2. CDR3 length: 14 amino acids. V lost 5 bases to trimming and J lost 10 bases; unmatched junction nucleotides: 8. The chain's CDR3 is CASSRRGLADEQFF. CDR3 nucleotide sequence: TGTGCCAGCAGTCGACGAGGACTAGCGGACGAGCAGTTCTTC.

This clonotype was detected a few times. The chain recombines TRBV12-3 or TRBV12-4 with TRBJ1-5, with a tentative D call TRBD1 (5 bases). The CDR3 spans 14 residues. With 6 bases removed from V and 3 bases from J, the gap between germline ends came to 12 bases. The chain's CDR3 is CASRPGITNQPQHF. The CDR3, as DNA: TGTGCCAGCAGACCAGGGATCACCAATCAGCCCCAGCATTTT.

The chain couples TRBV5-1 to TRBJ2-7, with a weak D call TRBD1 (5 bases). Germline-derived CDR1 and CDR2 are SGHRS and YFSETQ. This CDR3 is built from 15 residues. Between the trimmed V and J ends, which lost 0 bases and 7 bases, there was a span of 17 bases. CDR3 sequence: CASSLEGSSTTEQYF. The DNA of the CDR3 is TGCGCCAGCAGCTTGGAGGGGTCATCTACGACGGAGCAGTACTTC. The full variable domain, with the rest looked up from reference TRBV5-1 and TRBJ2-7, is KAGVTQTPRYLIKTRGQQVTLSCSPISGHRSVSWYQQTPGQGLQFLFEYFSETQRNKGNFPGRFSGRQFSNSRSEMNVSTLELGDSALYLCASSLEGSSTTEQYFGPGTRLTVT.

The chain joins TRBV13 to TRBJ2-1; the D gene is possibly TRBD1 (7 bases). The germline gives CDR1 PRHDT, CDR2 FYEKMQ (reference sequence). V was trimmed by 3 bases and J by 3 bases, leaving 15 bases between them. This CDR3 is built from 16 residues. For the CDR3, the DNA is TGTGCCAGCAGCTTGGGTTCAGGGGGGCTCTACAATGAGCAGTTCTTC. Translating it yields CASSLGSGGLYNEQFF.

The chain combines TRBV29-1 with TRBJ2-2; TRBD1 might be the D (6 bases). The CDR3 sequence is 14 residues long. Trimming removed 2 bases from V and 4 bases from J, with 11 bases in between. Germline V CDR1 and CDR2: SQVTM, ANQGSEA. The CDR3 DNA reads TGCAGCGTTGAAACGGGACAATCCACCGGGGAGCTGTTTTTT. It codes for CSVETGQSTGELFF.

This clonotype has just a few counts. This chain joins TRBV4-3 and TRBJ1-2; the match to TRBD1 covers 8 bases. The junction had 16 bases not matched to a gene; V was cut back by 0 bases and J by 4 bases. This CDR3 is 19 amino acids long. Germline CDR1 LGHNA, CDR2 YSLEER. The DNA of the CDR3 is TGCGCCAGCAGCCAAGATAGGAGAGGGCAGGGGGCGCGGGGCTATGGCTACACCTTC. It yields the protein CASSQDRRGQGARGYGYTF.

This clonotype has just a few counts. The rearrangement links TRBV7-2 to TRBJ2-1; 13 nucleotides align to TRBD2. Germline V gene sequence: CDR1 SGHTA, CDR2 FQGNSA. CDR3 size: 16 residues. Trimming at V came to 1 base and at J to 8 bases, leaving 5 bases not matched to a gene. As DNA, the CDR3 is TGTGCCAGCAGCTTAGGCCGACTAGCGGGGGGAGATGAGCAGTTCTTC. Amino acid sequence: CASSLGRLAGGDEQFF.

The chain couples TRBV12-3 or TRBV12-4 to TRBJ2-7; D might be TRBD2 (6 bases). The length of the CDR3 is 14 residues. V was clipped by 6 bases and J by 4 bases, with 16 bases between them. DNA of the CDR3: TGTGCCAGCAGCCCGACTAGGACTGGATACGAGCAGTACTTC. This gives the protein CASSPTRTGYEQYF.

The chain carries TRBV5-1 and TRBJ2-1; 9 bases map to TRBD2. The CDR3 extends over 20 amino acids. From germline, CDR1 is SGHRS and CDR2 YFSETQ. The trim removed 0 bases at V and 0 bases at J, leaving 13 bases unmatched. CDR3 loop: CASSLALLAGDPSSYNEQFF. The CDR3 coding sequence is TGCGCCAGCAGCTTGGCCTTGTTAGCGGGGGACCCGAGCTCCTACAATGAGCAGTTCTTC.

The chain's CDR3 is CSVEFWGSPQETQYF. For the CDR3, the DNA is TGCAGCGTTGAATTTTGGGGTAGCCCTCAAGAGACCCAGTACTTC. V is TRBV29-1 and J is TRBJ2-5; D call uncertain. This CDR3 has 15 amino acids. V gave up 2 bases and J gave up 2 bases, with 15 bases separating them. Germline V CDR1 and CDR2: SQVTM, ANQGSEA.

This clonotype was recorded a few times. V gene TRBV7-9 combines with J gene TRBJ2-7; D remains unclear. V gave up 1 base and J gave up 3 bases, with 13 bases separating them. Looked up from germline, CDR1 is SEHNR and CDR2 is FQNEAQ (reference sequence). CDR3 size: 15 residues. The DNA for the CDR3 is TGTGCCAGCAGCTTAGATGGAAGATCCAGCTACGAGCAGTACTTC. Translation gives CASSLDGRSSYEQYF.

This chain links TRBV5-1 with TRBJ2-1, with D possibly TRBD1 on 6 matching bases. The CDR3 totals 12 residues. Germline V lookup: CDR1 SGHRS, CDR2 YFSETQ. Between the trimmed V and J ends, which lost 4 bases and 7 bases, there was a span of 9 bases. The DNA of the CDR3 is TGCGCCAGCAGCACAGGGCAAAATGAGCAGTTCTTC. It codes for CASSTGQNEQFF.

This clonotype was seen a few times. As DNA, the CDR3 is TGTGCCAGCAAGCAGCGGGGGAGCTCCTACAATGAGCAGTTCTTC. Its protein is CASKQRGSSYNEQFF. The V call is TRBV2, the J call TRBJ2-1; 8 positions match TRBD2. Germline loops: CDR1 SNHLY, CDR2 FYNNEI. After removal of 7 bases from V and 0 bases from J, the junction contained 5 bases not matched to a gene. This CDR3 has 15 residues.

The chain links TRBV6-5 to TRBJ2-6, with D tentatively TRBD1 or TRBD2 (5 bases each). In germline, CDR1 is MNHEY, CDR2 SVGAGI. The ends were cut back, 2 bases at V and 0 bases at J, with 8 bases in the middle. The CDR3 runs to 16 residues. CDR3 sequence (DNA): TGTGCCAGCAGTTACGGGGGAGCCTCTGGGGCCAACGTCCTGACTTTC. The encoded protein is CASSYGGASGANVLTF.